This note documents a single T cell receptor (beta chain) sequence. This entry comes from a study of T cell changes during pregnancy in multiple sclerosis. Clones were sequenced by immunoSEQ multiplex PCR, and TCRdb holds only the in-frame ones, with some missing. The table has more than 50,000 clones, about 90% seen once. Sequencing was performed on CD4+ T cells from peripheral blood mononuclear cells, taken after pregnancy. The receptor was isolated from a female donor in good health, enrolled as a control in a pregnancy study.

CDR3 residues: CASSGTDRVYNEQFF. The CDR3 DNA reads TGTGCCAGCAGCGGCACAGACAGGGTTTACAATGAGCAGTTCTTC. This sequence joins TRBV9 and TRBJ2-1; 7 nucleotides line up with TRBD1. Unmatched junction bases numbered 7, after V lost 3 bases and J lost 4 bases. Germline V gene data show CDR1 as SGDLS and CDR2 as YYNGEE. The CDR3 length is 15 residues.